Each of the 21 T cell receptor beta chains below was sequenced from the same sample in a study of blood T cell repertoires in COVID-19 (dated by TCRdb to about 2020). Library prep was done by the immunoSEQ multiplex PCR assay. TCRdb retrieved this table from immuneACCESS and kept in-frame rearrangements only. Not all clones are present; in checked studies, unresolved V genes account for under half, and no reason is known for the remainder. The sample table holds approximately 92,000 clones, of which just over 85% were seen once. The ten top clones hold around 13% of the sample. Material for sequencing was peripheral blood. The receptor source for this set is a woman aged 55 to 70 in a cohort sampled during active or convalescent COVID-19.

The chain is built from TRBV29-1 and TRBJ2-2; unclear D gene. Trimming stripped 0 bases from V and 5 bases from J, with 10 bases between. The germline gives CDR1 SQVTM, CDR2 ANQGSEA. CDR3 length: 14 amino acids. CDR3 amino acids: CSVEDGRKTGELFF. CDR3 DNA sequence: TGCAGCGTTGAAGATGGCCGTAAAACCGGGGAGCTGTTTTTT.

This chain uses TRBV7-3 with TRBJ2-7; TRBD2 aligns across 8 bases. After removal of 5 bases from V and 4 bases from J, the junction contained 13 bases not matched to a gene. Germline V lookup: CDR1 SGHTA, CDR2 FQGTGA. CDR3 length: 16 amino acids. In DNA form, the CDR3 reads TGTGCCAGCAGCCCAGGGGCCGCGGGAGGTTTATACGAGCAGTACTTC. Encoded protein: CASSPGAAGGLYEQYF.

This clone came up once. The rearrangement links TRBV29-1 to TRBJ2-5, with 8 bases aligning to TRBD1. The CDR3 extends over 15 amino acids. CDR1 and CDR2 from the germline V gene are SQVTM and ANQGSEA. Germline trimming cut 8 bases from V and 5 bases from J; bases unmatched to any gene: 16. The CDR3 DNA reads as TGCAGCCTGCAGGAGTCAGGGGGCACTGGGGAGACCCAGTACTTC. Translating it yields CSLQESGGTGETQYF. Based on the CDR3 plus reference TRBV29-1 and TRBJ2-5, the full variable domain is SAVISQKPSRDICQRGTSLTIQCQVDSQVTMMFWYRQQPGQSLTLIATANQGSEATYESGFVIDKFPISRPNLTFSTLTVSNMSPEDSSIYLCSLQESGGTGETQYFGPGTRLLVL.

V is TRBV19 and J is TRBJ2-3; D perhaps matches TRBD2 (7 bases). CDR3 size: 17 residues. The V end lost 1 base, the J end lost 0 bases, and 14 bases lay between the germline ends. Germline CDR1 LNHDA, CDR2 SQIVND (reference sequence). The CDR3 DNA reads TGTGCCAGTAGTATAGGTTTTGGGGGGGCGAGCACAGATACGCAGTATTTT. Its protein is CASSIGFGGASTDTQYF.

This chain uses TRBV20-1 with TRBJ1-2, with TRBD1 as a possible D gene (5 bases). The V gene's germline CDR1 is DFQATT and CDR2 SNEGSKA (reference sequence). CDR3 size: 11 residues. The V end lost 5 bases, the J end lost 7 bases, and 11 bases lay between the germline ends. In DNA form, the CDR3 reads TGCAGTGCTTGGCGGAGGGGTGGCTACACCTTC. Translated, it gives CSAWRRGGYTF.

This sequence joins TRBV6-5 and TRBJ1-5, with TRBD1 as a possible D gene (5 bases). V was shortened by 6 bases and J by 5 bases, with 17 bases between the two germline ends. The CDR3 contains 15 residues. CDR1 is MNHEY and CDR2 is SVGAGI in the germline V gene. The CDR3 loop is CASSTLGGSDQPQHF. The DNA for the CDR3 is TGTGCCAGCAGCACTTTGGGGGGATCAGATCAGCCCCAGCATTTT.

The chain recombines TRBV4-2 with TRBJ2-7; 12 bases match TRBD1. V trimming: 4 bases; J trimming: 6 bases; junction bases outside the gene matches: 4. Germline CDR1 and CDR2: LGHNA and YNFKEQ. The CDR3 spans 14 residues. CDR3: CASSLGQGAAEQYF. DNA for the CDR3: TGTGCCAGCAGCCTGGGACAGGGGGCTGCCGAGCAGTACTTC.

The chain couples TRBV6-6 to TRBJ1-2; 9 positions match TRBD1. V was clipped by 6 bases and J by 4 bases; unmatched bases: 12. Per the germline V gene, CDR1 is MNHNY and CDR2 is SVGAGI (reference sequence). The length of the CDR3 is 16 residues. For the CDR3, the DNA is TGTGCCAGCAGAGGATCTGACAGGGGGACCCCCTATGGCTACACCTTC. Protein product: CASRGSDRGTPYGYTF.

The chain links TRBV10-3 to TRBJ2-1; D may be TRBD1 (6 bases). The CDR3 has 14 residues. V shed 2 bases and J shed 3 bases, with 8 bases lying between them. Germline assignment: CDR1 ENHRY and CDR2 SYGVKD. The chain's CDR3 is CAISEADSYNEQFF. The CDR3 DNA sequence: TGTGCCATCAGTGAGGCGGACAGCTACAATGAGCAGTTCTTC.

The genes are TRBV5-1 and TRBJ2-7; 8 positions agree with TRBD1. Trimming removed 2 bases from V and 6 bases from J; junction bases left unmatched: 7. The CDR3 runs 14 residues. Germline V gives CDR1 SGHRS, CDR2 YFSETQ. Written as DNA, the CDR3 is TGCGCCAGCAGCTTATCCAGGGGGCTCGGCGAGCAGTACTTC. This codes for CASSLSRGLGEQYF.

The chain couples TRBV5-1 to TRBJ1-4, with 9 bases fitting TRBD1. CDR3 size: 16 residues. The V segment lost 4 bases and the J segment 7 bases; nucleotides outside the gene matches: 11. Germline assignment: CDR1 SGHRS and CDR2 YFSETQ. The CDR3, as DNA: TGCGCCAGCAGCCTCGTAACAGGGGGCGGAGGTGAAAAACTGTTTTTT. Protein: CASSLVTGGGGEKLFF.

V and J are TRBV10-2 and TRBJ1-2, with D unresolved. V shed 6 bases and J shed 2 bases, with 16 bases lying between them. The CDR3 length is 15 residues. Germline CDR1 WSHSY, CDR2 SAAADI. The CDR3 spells CASREHGKINYGYTF. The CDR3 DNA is TGCGCCAGCAGAGAACACGGGAAAATCAACTATGGCTACACCTTC.

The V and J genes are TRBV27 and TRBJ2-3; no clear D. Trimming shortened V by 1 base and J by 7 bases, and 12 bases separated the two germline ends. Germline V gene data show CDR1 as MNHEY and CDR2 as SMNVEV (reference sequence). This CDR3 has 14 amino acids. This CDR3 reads CASSLLSPGYTQYF. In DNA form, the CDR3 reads TGTGCCAGCAGTTTATTGTCACCCGGGTATACGCAGTATTTT.

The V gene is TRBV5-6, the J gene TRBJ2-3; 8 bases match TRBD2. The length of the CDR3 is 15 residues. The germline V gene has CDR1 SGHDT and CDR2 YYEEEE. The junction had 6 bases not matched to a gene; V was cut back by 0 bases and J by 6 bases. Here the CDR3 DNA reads TGTGCCAGCAGCTTGGTAACTCGCGGGGGGGATACGCAGTATTTT. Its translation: CASSLVTRGGDTQYF. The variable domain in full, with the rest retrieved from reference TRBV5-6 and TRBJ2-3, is DAGVTQSPTHLIKTRGQQVTLRCSPKSGHDTVSWYQQALGQGPQFIFQYYEEEERQRGNFPDRFSGHQFPNYSSELNVNALLLGDSALYLCASSLVTRGGDTQYFGPGTRLTVL.

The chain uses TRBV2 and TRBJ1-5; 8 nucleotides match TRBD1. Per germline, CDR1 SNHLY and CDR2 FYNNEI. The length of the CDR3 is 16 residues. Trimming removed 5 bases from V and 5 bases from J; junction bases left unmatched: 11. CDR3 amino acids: CASSSQGARNHQPQHF. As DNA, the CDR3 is TGTGCCAGCAGTTCTCAGGGGGCGCGGAACCATCAGCCCCAGCATTTT.

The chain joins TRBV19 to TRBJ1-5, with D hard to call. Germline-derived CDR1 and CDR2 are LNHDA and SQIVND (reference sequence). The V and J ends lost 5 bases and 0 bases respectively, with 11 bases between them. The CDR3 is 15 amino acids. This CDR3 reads CASSLRTDSNQPQHF. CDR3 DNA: TGTGCCAGTAGTTTACGCACAGATAGCAATCAGCCCCAGCATTTT.

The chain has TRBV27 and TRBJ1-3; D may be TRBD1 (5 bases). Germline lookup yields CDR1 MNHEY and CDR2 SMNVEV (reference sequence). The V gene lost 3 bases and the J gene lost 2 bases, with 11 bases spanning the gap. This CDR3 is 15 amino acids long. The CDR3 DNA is TGTGCCAGCAGTTTCGGGCAGGGCCCTGGAAACACCATATATTTT. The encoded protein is CASSFGQGPGNTIYF.

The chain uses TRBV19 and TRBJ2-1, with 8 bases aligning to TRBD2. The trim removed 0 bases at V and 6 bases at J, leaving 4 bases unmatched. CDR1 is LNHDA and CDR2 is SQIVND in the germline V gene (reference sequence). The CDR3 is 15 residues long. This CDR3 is CASSIEAGARNEQFF. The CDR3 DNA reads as TGTGCCAGTAGTATAGAAGCGGGAGCCCGCAATGAGCAGTTCTTC.

The CDR3, as DNA: TGTGCCATCAGTGATCCGGGACAGGGCACAACTAATGAAAAACTGTTTTTT. The encoded protein is CAISDPGQGTTNEKLFF. The chain combines TRBV10-3 with TRBJ1-4; 9 bases line up with TRBD1. With V trimmed by 3 bases and J by 0 bases, 5 bases remained unmatched. This CDR3 region has 17 residues. Germline V gene lookup returns CDR1 ENHRY and CDR2 SYGVKD.

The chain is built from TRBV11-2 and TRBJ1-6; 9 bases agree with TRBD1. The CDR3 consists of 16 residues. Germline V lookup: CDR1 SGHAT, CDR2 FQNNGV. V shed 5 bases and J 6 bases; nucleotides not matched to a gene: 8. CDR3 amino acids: CASSGGDRAFNSPLHF. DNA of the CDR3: TGTGCCAGCAGCGGAGGGGACAGGGCCTTTAATTCACCCCTCCACTTT.

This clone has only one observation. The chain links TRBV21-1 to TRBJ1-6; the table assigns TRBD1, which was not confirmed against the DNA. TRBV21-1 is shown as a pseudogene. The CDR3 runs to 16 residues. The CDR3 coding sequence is TGTGCCAGCAGCTCGGAGGGACAGCAATATAATTCACCCCTCCACTTT. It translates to CASSSEGQQYNSPLHF.